The 20 T cell receptor beta chains reported below all come from one sample, sequenced in a study of beta chain features in type 1 diabetes. Expressed TCRB transcripts were sequenced because the isolated RNA had all been reverse transcribed beforehand. Assay: immunoSEQ multiplex PCR; the TCRdb copy retains only in-frame clones and omits some. The sample yields more than 110,000 clones, 6.9% seen once. The sample taken for sequencing was central memory CD4+ T cells from blood. The receptors stem from a woman in her twenties or thirties in good health.

In DNA, the CDR3 is TGTGCCAGCAGTCTACGCAGCACAGATACGCAGTATTTT. Translation: CASSLRSTDTQYF. The gene calls are TRBV2 and TRBJ2-3; D is undetermined. This CDR3 is built from 13 residues. Trimming pared 5 bases from V and 0 bases from J, leaving 6 bases between. CDR1 is SNHLY and CDR2 is FYNNEI in the germline V gene.

The chain is built from TRBV20-1 and TRBJ2-7; D is undetermined. Trimming took off 3 bases at V and 6 bases at J, with 9 bases between the two ends. The germline CDR1 and CDR2 sequences are DFQATT and SNEGSKA (reference sequence). The CDR3 is made up of 11 amino acids. The CDR3 region is CSARTQREQYF. DNA for the CDR3: TGCAGTGCTAGGACCCAGCGCGAGCAGTACTTC.

This clone was detected only a few times. This sequence may be a read error, since a much larger clone differs from it by one base. V gene TRBV7-3 combines with J gene TRBJ1-2; no reliable D call. V was pared by 2 bases and J by 3 bases, with 4 bases between. The germline CDR1 and CDR2 sequences are SGHTA and FQGTGA. This CDR3 region has 12 residues. The CDR3 DNA sequence: TGTGCCAGCAGCTTAGGAGACTATGGCTACACCTTC. This encodes CASSLGDYGYTF.

This clone came up many times. The rearrangement joins TRBV30 to TRBJ2-5, with 11 bases fitting TRBD2. This CDR3 comprises 15 residues. V gave up 3 bases and J gave up 0 bases; unmatched junction bases: 3. Germline values: CDR1 GTSNPN, CDR2 SVGIG (reference sequence). The CDR3 region is CAWRGTSGYQETQYF. The CDR3 DNA reads as TGTGCCTGGAGAGGGACTAGCGGATACCAAGAGACCCAGTACTTC.

The rearrangement joins TRBV9 to TRBJ2-1; TRBD1 might be the D (6 bases). CDR3 size: 17 residues. Germline-derived CDR1 and CDR2 are SGDLS and YYNGEE. V was trimmed by 0 bases and J by 2 bases, leaving 15 bases between them. The DNA of the CDR3 is TGTGCCAGCAGCGTAGTTTCAGGGGCGGGTGCCTACAATGAGCAGTTCTTC. Protein sequence: CASSVVSGAGAYNEQFF.

This clone was observed many times. The V and J genes are TRBV9 and TRBJ2-6; 7 nucleotides agree with TRBD1. V was pared by 5 bases and J by 0 bases, with 5 bases of the junction left unmatched. CDR3 size: 16 residues. The germline gives CDR1 SGDLS, CDR2 YYNGEE. CDR3 residues: CASSQGDPSGANVLTF. The CDR3 coding sequence is TGTGCCAGCAGTCAGGGGGATCCCTCTGGGGCCAACGTCCTGACTTTC.

The chain joins TRBV18 to TRBJ1-2; tentatively, D is TRBD1 (5 bases). Trimming shortened V by 6 bases and J by 3 bases, and 20 bases separated the two germline ends. CDR1 and CDR2 (germline): KGHSH, LQKENI. The CDR3 loop spans 16 amino acids. The CDR3: CASSATGLQNDYGYTF. The CDR3 DNA is TGTGCCAGCTCGGCGACGGGACTCCAGAACGACTATGGCTACACCTTC.

On this clone itself: Other DNA sequences from this sample encode an identical CDR3 as well. This rearrangement joins TRBV7-3 to TRBJ2-3; 9 positions agree with TRBD1. J lost 1 base, V lost 4 bases, and 3 bases had no gene match. CDR3 size: 15 residues. Germline CDR1 and CDR2: SGHTA and FQGTGA. CDR3: CASSSRQGGTDTQYF. The CDR3 region has the DNA TGTGCCAGCAGCTCACGACAGGGGGGCACAGATACGCAGTATTTT.

This clone was seen only a few times. The chain joins TRBV29-1 to TRBJ2-4, with 7 bases fitting TRBD1. In germline, CDR1 is SQVTM, CDR2 ANQGSEA. V lost 3 bases to trimming and J lost 3 bases; unmatched junction nucleotides: 5. The CDR3 length is 14 residues. The CDR3: CSVETGWDKNIQYF. For the CDR3, the DNA is TGCAGCGTTGAGACAGGGTGGGACAAAAACATTCAGTACTTC. The whole variable domain, filled in from reference TRBV29-1 and TRBJ2-4, reads SAVISQKPSRDICQRGTSLTIQCQVDSQVTMMFWYRQQPGQSLTLIATANQGSEATYESGFVIDKFPISRPNLTFSTLTVSNMSPEDSSIYLCSVETGWDKNIQYFGAGTRLSVL.

The V call is TRBV11-2, the J call TRBJ1-2; D perhaps matches TRBD1 (5 bases). The CDR3 spans 19 residues. V was cut by 1 base and J by 0 bases, with 21 bases left in between. Germline V gene lookup returns CDR1 SGHAT and CDR2 FQNNGV. CDR3 in amino acids: CASSLVLGFSGASNYGYTF. DNA for the CDR3: TGTGCCAGCAGCTTAGTCCTTGGGTTTAGCGGGGCGTCTAACTATGGCTACACCTTC.

In its sample, this clone was seen many times. The identical CDR3 is also encoded by other nucleotide sequences in the sample. The chain combines TRBV7-2 with TRBJ2-7, with D hard to call. Trimming shortened V by 4 bases and J by 4 bases, and 5 bases separated the two germline ends. CDR1 SGHTA and CDR2 FQGNSA come from the germline V gene. The CDR3 spans 11 residues. This chain's CDR3 is CASSSQYEQYF. The CDR3 bases are TGTGCCAGCAGCTCCCAGTACGAGCAGTACTTC.

This clone was observed a handful of times. The gene calls are TRBV29-1 and TRBJ1-3; 8 bases agree with TRBD1. The CDR3 is 14 amino acids. J gave up 4 bases and V 4 bases, and 6 bases lay outside the gene matches. Germline values: CDR1 SQVTM, CDR2 ANQGSEA. This CDR3 reads CSVGAGGNGNTIYF. The CDR3 DNA follows: TGCAGCGTTGGGGCAGGGGGCAACGGAAACACCATATATTTT.

There are a few counts of this clone. This chain uses TRBV7-9 with TRBJ2-2, with 9 bases fitting TRBD2. The V gene end was trimmed by 5 bases and the J gene end by 3 bases; junction bases not matched to a gene: 13. This CDR3 contains 18 residues. The germline CDR1 and CDR2 sequences are SEHNR and FQNEAQ (reference sequence). The CDR3 DNA follows: TGTGCCAGCAGCCCGAGGAGGGCGGGAGGGCCGCACACCGGGGAGCTGTTTTTT. Protein product: CASSPRRAGGPHTGELFF.

The sample holds a few counts of this clone. This chain joins TRBV28 and TRBJ1-2; TRBD1 matches at 7 bases. V lost 7 bases and J lost 3; bases outside the gene matches: 8. Per germline, CDR1 MDHEN and CDR2 SYDVKM. The length of the CDR3 is 14 residues. CDR3 residues: CASMKQGRHYGYTF. CDR3 bases: TGTGCCAGCATGAAACAGGGGCGGCACTATGGCTACACCTTC.

The chain has TRBV7-8 and TRBJ1-5, with D possibly being TRBD1 (5 bases). V was clipped by 5 bases and J by 5 bases, with 10 bases between them. CDR1 is SGHVS and CDR2 is FQNEAQ in the germline V gene. The CDR3 contains 13 residues. The CDR3 reads CASSPSGDQPQHF. CDR3 coding DNA: TGTGCCAGCAGCCCCTCGGGGGATCAGCCCCAGCATTTT.

This chain connects TRBV9 to TRBJ2-7, with 7 bases that match TRBD2. Germline-derived CDR1 and CDR2 are SGDLS and YYNGEE. The CDR3 is made up of 15 amino acids. Losses at the gene ends were 0 bases for V and 2 bases for J; bases not matched to a gene: 5. DNA for the CDR3: TGTGCCAGCAGCGTAGGGGACTACGGTACCTACGAGCAGTACTTC. This gives the protein CASSVGDYGTYEQYF.

This clone was counted a few times. V usage is TRBV7-2 and J usage is TRBJ2-1, with 8 bases lining up with TRBD2. V shed 5 bases, J shed 3 bases, and the junction held 6 bases outside the gene matches. The CDR3 spans 15 residues. Germline CDR1 SGHTA, CDR2 FQGNSA. The chain's CDR3 is CASSPGTSFYNEQFF. The CDR3 nucleotides are TGTGCCAGCAGCCCCGGGACTAGTTTCTACAATGAGCAGTTCTTC.

This clone has only a few counts. The J gene is TRBJ1-5, the V gene TRBV19; TRBD1 agrees at 10 bases. CDR1 and CDR2 (germline): LNHDA, SQIVND (reference sequence). The CDR3 has 15 residues. Trimming cost V 7 bases and J 7 bases; bases outside gene matches: 10. CDR3 loop: CASTPRQGARQPQHF. The CDR3 nucleotides read TGTGCCAGTACTCCTCGACAGGGGGCACGGCAGCCCCAGCATTTT.

This chain links TRBV30 with TRBJ1-3, with TRBD1 as a possible D gene (5 bases). V lost 3 bases and J 1 base, leaving 10 bases between the germline ends. The CDR3 extends over 14 amino acids. Germline V gives CDR1 GTSNPN, CDR2 SVGIG (reference sequence). The CDR3 region has the DNA TGTGCCTGGAGCGGGGACTCTTCTGGAAACACCATATATTTT. This sequence encodes CAWSGDSSGNTIYF. Complete variable domain (other parts from reference TRBV30 and TRBJ1-3): SQTIHQWPATLVQPVGSPLSLECTVEGTSNPNLYWYRQAAGRGLQLLFYSVGIGQISSEVPQNLSASRPQDRQFILSSKKLLLSDSGFYLCAWSGDSSGNTIYFGEGSWLTVV.

The chain combines TRBV7-3 with TRBJ2-1, with D perhaps TRBD2 (5 bases). CDR3 length: 14 amino acids. Germline CDR1 reads SGHTA; CDR2 reads FQGTGA. The V and J ends lost 0 bases and 9 bases respectively, with 12 bases between them. The CDR3 DNA follows: TGTGCCAGCAGCTTAACCCTTACTAGTGCTGAGCAGTTCTTC. Amino acids: CASSLTLTSAEQFF.